These 4 T cell receptor beta chains originate from one sample sequenced in a study of blood T cell repertoires in COVID-19. Profiling relied on immunoSEQ multiplex PCR, and the TCRdb table lists in-frame clones only, not all of them. Of some 290,000 clones listed, around 87% are singletons. Sequencing was carried out using peripheral blood. Source of these receptors: a woman between 40 and 55 years old with COVID-19, enrolled during active disease.

A note on this clone: The same CDR3 is also encoded by other DNA sequences in this sample. This chain uses TRBV9 with TRBJ1-2, with a weak D call TRBD1 (5 bases). This CDR3 is built from 13 residues. The germline V gene encodes CDR1 SGDLS and CDR2 YYNGEE. Trimming took 2 bases from V and 4 from J, leaving 9 bases between them. CDR3 nucleotide sequence: TGTGCCAGCAGCGTCGGGGGTGGCTATGGCTACACCTTC. Amino acids: CASSVGGGYGYTF.

This chain joins TRBV5-1 and TRBJ1-1; 7 bases match TRBD1. Germline values: CDR1 SGHRS, CDR2 YFSETQ. The CDR3 runs 16 residues. The J segment lost 1 base and the V segment lost 3 bases, leaving 9 bases of the junction unmatched. DNA for the CDR3: TGCGCCAGCAGCTCAGTTTACGGGACAGAGAACACTGAAGCTTTCTTT. It yields the protein CASSSVYGTENTEAFF.

This chain connects TRBV7-2 to TRBJ2-5, with TRBD1 as a possible D gene (5 bases). Germline CDR1 and CDR2: SGHTA and FQGNSA. CDR3 length equals 15 residues. Between the trimmed V and J ends, which lost 3 bases and 1 base, there was a span of 12 bases. CDR3 in DNA: TGTGCCAGCAGCTTCCGCCGACAGATCCAAGAGACCCAGTACTTC. It specifies CASSFRRQIQETQYF.

A word on this clone: Other DNA variants within this sample encode the same CDR3. CDR3 DNA: TGTGCCAGCAGCTTATTGGGGGGTGGTCAGCCCCAGCATTTT. Translating gives CASSLLGGGQPQHF. V is TRBV7-2 and J is TRBJ1-5; a weak D match, TRBD1 (5 bases). This CDR3 is built from 14 residues. Germline CDR1 reads SGHTA; CDR2 reads FQGNSA. V lost 2 bases to trimming and J lost 6 bases, with 11 bases between them.